This T cell receptor beta chain was retrieved from a study of blood T cells in healthy people across ages. Using a J-beta primer mix together with a sample-barcoded 5' primer, a second PCR was run for roughly 6 to 12 cycles. Via MiXCR, TCRdb re-called the 5' RACE reads, giving one row per CDR3 protein. This table has around 780,000 distinct CDR3 sequences, 45% to 70% appearing once. Germline V gene data show CDR1 as MGHDK and CDR2 as SYGVNS. The CDR3 consists of 15 residues. This clonotype appeared many times. What was sequenced was blood. This sequence joins TRBV25-1 and TRBJ2-1, with 8 bases that match TRBD2. The J call is in doubt because the DNA end fits TRBJ2-7 better. This clonotype originated in a man aged 35 to 55 in good health. CDR3 bases: TGTGCCAGCAGTCCTCCGGGACTAGATTACAATGAGCAGTACTTC. It is translated as CASSPPGLDYNEQYF.